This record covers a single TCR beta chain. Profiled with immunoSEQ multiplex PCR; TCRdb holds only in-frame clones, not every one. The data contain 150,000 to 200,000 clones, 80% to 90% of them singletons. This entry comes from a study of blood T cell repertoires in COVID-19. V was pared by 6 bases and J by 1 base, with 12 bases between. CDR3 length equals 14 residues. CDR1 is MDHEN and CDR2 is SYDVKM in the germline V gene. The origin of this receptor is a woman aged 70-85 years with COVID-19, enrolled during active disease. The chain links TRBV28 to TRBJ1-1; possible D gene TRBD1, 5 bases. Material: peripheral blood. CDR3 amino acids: CASRRGGANTEAFF. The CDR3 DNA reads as TGTGCCAGCAGGAGAGGAGGGGCGAACACTGAAGCTTTCTTT.